This TCR beta chain was profiled in a study of vaccination effects on CD4 cells after COVID-19. Libraries were prepared by immunoSEQ multiplex PCR; TCRdb keeps only in-frame clonotypes and omits some of them. In the table there are some 25,000 clones, less than 85% of which are singletons. A note on this clone: Its antigen is still unknown.

Before sequencing took place, the ViraFEST assay used viral peptide pools to expand antigen-specific CD4+ T cells. Scientists isolated CD4+ T cells after a roughly 10-day culture period ended. BNT162b2 vaccine or mRNA-1273 vaccine was given to participants in two doses. CDR1 is LGHDT, CDR2 YNNKEL, per germline (reference sequence). CDR3 length equals 19 residues. Trimming shortened V by 1 base and J by 0 bases, and 16 bases separated the two germline ends. Sequenced material: CD4+ T cells from PBMCs cultured with SARS-CoV-2 spike peptides, taken after COVID-19 vaccination. This receptor was obtained from a human donor who received a COVID-19 vaccine. The V call is TRBV3-1 (or the pseudogene TRBV3-2), the J call TRBJ1-6; D perhaps matches TRBD1 (6 bases). The CDR3 DNA is TGTGCCAGCAGCCAAGTAGGCAGGGGTCGGCGCTCCTATAATTCACCCCTCCACTTT. It yields the protein CASSQVGRGRRSYNSPLHF.